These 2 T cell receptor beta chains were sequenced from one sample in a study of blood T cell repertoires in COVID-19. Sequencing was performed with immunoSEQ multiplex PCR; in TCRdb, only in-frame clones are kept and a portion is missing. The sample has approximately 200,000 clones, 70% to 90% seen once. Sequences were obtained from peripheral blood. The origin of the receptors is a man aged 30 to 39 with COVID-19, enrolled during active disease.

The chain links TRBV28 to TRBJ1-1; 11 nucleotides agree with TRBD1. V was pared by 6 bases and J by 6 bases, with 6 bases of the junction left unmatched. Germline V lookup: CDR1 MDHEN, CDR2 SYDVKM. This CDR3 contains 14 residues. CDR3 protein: CASSTGQGEPEAFF. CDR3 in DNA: TGTGCCAGCAGCACGGGACAGGGGGAACCTGAAGCTTTCTTT.

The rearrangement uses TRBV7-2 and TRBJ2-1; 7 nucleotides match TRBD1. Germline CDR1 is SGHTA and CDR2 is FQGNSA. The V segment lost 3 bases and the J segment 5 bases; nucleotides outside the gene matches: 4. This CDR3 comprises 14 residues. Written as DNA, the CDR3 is TGTGCCAGCAGCTTGGACAGGCTACACAATGAGCAGTTCTTC. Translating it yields CASSLDRLHNEQFF.